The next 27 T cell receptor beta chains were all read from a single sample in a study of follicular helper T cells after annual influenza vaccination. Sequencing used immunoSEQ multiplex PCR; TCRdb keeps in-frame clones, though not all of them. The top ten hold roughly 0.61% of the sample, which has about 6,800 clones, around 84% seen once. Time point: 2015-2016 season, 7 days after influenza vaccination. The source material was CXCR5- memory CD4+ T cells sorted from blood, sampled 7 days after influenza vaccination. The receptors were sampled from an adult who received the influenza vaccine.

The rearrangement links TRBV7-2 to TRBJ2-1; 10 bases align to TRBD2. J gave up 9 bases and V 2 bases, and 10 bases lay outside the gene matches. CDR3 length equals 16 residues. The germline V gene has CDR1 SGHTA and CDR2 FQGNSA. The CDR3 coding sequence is TGTGCCAGCAGCTTAAGTGCTAGCGGGAGTAGGAGTGAGCAGTTCTTC. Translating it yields CASSLSASGSRSEQFF. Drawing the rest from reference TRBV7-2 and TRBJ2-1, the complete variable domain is GAGVSQSPSNKVTEKGKDVELRCDPISGHTALYWYRQSLGQGLEFLIYFQGNSAPDKSGLPSDRFSAERTGGSVSTLTIQRTQQEDSAVYLCASSLSASGSRSEQFFGPGTRLTVL.

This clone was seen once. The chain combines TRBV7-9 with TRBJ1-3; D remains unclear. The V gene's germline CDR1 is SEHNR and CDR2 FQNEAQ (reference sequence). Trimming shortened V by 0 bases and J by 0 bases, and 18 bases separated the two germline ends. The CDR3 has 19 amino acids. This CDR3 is CASSLAGRHAPSSGNTIYF. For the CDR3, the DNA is TGTGCCAGCAGCTTAGCAGGCCGGCACGCACCCAGCTCTGGAAACACCATATATTTT. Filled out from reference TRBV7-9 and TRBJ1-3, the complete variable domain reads DTGVSQNPRHKITKRGQNVTFRCDPISEHNRLYWYRQTLGQGPEFLTYFQNEAQLEKSRLLSDRFSAERPKGSFSTLEIQRTEQGDSAMYLCASSLAGRHAPSSGNTIYFGEGSWLTVV.

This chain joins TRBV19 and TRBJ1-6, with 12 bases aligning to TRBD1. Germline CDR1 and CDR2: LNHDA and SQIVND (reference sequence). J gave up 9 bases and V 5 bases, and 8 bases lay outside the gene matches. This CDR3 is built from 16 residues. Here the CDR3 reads CASSVGQGAKGSPLHF. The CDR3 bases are TGTGCCAGTAGTGTGGGACAGGGGGCAAAAGGTTCACCCCTCCACTTT.

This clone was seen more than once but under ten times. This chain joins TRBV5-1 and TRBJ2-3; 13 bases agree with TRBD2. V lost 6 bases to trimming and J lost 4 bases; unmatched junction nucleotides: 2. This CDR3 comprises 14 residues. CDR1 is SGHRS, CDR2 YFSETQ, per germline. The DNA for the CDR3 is TGCGCCAGCACGACTAGCGGGGGGTCAGATACGCAGTATTTT. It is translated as CASTTSGGSDTQYF. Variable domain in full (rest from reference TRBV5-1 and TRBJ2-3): KAGVTQTPRYLIKTRGQQVTLSCSPISGHRSVSWYQQTPGQGLQFLFEYFSETQRNKGNFPGRFSGRQFSNSRSEMNVSTLELGDSALYLCASTTSGGSDTQYFGPGTRLTVL.

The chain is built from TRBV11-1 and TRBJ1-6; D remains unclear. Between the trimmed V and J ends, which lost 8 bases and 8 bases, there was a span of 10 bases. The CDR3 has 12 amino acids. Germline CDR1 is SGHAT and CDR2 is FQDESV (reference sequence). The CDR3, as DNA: TGTGCCAGCCGAGCGGGAGATTCACCCCTCCACTTT. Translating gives CASRAGDSPLHF.

The CDR3 DNA is TGTGCCAGCAGCTTAGCTCCCCCTAGCGGGGGCCCCTACGAGCAGTACTTC. Protein product: CASSLAPPSGGPYEQYF. The chain uses TRBV7-6 and TRBJ2-7; 10 bases map to TRBD2. V shed 0 bases, J shed 2 bases, and the junction held 7 bases outside the gene matches. The CDR3 loop spans 17 amino acids. Germline V gene sequence: CDR1 SGHVS, CDR2 FNYEAQ.

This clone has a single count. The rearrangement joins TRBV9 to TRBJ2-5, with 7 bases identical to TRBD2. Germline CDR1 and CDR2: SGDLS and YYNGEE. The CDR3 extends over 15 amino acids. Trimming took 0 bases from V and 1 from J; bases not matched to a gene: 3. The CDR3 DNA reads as TGTGCCAGCAGCGTAGCGTTAGCGGGCCAAGAGACCCAGTACTTC. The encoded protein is CASSVALAGQETQYF.

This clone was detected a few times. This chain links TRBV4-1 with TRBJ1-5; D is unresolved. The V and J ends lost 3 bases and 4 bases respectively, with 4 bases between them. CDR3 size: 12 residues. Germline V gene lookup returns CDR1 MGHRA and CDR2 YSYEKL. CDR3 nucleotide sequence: TGCGCCAGCAGCCATGTAAATCAGCCCCAGCATTTT. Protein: CASSHVNQPQHF.

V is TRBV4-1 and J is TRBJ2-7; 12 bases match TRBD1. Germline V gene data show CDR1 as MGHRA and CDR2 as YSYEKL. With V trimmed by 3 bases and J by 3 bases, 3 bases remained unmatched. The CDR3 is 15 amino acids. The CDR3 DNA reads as TGCGCCAGCAGCCAGGGGACAGGGGGCCTCTACGAGCAGTACTTC. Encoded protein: CASSQGTGGLYEQYF.

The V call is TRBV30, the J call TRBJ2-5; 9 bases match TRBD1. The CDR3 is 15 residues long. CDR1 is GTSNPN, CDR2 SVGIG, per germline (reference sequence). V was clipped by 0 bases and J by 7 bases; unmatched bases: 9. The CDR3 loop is CAWSVTGGKRGTQYF. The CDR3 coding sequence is TGTGCCTGGAGTGTTACAGGGGGCAAAAGGGGGACCCAGTACTTC.

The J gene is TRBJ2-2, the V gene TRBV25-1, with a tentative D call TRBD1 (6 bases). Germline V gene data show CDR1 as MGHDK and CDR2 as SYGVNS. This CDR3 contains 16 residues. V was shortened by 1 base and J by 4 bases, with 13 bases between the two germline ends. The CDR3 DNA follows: TGTGCCAGCAGTGAATCCTGGACAGTCCCCACCGGGGAGCTGTTTTTT. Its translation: CASSESWTVPTGELFF.

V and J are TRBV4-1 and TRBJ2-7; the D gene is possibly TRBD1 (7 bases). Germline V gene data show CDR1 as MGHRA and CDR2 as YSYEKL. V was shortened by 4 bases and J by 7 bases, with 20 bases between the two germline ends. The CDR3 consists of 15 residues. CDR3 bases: TGCGCCAGCAGCCCTGCCACCCAGGGGGGCAATGAGCAGTACTTC. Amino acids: CASSPATQGGNEQYF.

CDR3 sequence reads: CASSVRAGETQYF. CDR3 sequence (DNA): TGTGCCAGCAGCGTTAGGGCAGGGGAGACCCAGTACTTC. V is TRBV9 and J is TRBJ2-5, with a possible D match to TRBD1 (5 bases). The CDR3 totals 13 residues. The germline V gene has CDR1 SGDLS and CDR2 YYNGEE. The V end was cut by 2 bases, the J end by 5 bases, with 10 bases between.

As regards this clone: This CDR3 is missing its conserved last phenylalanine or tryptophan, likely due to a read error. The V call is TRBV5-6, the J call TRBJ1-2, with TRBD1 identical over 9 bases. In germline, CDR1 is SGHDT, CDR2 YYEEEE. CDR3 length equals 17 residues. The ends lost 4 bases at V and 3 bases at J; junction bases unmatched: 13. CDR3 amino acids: CASSQFGGQGSDYGYTL. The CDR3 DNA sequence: TGTGCCAGCAGCCAGTTCGGGGGACAGGGATCGGACTATGGCTACACCCTC.

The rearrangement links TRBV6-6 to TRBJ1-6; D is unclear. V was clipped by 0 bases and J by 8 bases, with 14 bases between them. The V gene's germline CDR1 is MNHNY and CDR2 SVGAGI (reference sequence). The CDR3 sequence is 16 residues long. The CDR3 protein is CASSYSSEGFYSPLHF. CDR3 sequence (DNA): TGTGCCAGCAGTTACTCATCCGAGGGATTTTATTCACCCCTCCACTTT.

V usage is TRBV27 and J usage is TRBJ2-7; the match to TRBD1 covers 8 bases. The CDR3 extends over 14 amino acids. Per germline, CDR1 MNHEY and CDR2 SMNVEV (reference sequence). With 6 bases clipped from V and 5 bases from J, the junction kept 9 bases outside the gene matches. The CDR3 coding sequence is TGTGCCAGCAGGGGACAGGTTCCTTTCGACGAGCAGTACTTC. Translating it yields CASRGQVPFDEQYF.

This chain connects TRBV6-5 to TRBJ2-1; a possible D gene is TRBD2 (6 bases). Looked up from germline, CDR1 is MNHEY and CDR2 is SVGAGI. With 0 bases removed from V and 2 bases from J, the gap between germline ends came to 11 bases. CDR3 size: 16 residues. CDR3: CASSYSRRVPYNEQFF. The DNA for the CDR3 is TGTGCCAGCAGTTACTCTAGGAGGGTCCCCTACAATGAGCAGTTCTTC.

In DNA form, the CDR3 reads TGTGCCAGTAGTATAGTCGCGGGACAGGGGGCTGGCGAGCAGTACTTC. Residues: CASSIVAGQGAGEQYF. The chain recombines TRBV19 with TRBJ2-7, with 12 bases lining up with TRBD1. Germline assignment: CDR1 LNHDA and CDR2 SQIVND (reference sequence). V dropped 1 base and J dropped 6; count of bases not matched to a gene: 7. The CDR3 is 16 amino acids.

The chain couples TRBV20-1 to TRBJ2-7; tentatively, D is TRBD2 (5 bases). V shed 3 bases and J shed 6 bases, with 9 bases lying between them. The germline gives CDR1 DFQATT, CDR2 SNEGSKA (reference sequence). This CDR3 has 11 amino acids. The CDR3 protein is CSARRTLEQYF. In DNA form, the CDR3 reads TGCAGTGCTAGGCGGACTCTCGAGCAGTACTTC.

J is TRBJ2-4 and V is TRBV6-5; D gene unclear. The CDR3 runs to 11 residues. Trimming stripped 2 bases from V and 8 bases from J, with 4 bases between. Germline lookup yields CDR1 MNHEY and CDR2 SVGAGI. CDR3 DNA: TGTGCCAGCAGTTACCGGGACATTCAGTACTTC. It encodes CASSYRDIQYF.

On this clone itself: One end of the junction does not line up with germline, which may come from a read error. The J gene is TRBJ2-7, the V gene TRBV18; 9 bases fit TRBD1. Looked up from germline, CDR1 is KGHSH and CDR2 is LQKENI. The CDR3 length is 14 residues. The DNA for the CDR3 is TGTGCCAGCTCAACACCGGGACAGGGTTACGAGCAGTACTTC. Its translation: CASSTPGQGYEQYF. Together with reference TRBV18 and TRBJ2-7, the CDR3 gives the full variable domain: NAGVMQNPRHLVRRRGQEARLRCSPMKGHSHVYWYRQLPEEGLKFMVYLQKENIIDESGMPKERFSAEFPKEGPSILRIQQVVRGDSAAYFCASSTPGQGYEQYFGPGTRLTVT.

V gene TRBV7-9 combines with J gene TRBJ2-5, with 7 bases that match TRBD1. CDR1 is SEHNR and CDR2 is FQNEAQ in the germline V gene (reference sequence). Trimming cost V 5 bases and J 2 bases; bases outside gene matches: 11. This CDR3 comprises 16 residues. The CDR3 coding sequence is TGTGCCAGCAGCCTACCCGTTGGCAGGGGGCAAGAGACCCAGTACTTC. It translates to CASSLPVGRGQETQYF. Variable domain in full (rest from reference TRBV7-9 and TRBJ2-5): DTGVSQNPRHKITKRGQNVTFRCDPISEHNRLYWYRQTLGQGPEFLTYFQNEAQLEKSRLLSDRFSAERPKGSFSTLEIQRTEQGDSAMYLCASSLPVGRGQETQYFGPGTRLLVL.

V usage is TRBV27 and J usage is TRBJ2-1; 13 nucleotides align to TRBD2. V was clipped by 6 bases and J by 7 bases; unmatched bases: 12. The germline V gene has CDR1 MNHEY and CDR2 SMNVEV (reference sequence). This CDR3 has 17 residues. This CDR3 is CASRSRPSGLAGNEQFF. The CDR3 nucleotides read TGTGCCAGCAGATCCCGTCCTTCGGGACTAGCGGGGAATGAGCAGTTCTTC.

CDR3 residues: CASSYGSGANVLTF. The CDR3 DNA is TGTGCCAGCAGTTACGGATCTGGGGCCAACGTCCTGACTTTC. V usage is TRBV25-1 and J usage is TRBJ2-6, with D unclear. Germline V gene data show CDR1 as MGHDK and CDR2 as SYGVNS. The CDR3 totals 14 residues. V was cut by 5 bases and J by 1 base, with 6 bases left in between.

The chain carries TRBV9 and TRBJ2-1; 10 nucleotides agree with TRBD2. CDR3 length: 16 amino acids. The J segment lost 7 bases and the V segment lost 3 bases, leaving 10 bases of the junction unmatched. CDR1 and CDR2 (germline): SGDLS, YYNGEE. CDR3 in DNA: TGTGCCAGCAGCGCTACTAGCGGGATATGGGGGAATGAGCAGTTCTTC. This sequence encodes CASSATSGIWGNEQFF.

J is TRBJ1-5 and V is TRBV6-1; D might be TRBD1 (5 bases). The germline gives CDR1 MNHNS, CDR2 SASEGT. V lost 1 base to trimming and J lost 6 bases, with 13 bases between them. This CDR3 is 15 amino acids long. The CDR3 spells CASSEVQGLGQPQHF. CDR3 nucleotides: TGTGCCAGCAGTGAAGTGCAGGGTTTGGGTCAGCCCCAGCATTTT.

This CDR3 reads CASSRGTLGDEKLFF. CDR3 DNA sequence: TGTGCCAGCAGCCGCGGGACTCTAGGGGATGAAAAACTGTTTTTT. V usage is TRBV6-1 and J usage is TRBJ1-4; D is perhaps TRBD1 (5 bases). The ends were cut back, 6 bases at V and 6 bases at J, with 17 bases in the middle. CDR3 size: 15 residues. CDR1 MNHNS and CDR2 SASEGT come from the germline V gene.